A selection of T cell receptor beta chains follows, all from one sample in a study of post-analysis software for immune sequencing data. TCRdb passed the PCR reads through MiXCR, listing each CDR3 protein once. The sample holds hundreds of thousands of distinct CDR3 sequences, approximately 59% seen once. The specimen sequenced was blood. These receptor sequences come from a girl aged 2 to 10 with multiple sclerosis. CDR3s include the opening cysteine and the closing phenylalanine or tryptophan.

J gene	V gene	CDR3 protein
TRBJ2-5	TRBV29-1	CSVYGQQETQYF
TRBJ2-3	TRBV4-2	CASSQENSGSSSTDTQYF
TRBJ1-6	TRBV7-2	CASSLAMTTWALHF
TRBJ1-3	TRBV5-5	CASSPTGPSGNTIYF
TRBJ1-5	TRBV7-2	CASSPSGTGNQPQHF
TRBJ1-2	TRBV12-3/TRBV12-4	CASSLSHREDGYTF
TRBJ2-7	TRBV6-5	CASSYPFEQYF
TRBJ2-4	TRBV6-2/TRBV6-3	CASSFTGGMAKNIQYF
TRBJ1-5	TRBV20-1	CSAQAGINQPQHF
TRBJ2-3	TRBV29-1	CSVEGGSGSDTQYF
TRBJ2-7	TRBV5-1	CASSLVASGSRYEQYF
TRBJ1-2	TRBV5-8	CASSQGFLTF
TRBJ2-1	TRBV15	CATSRAGLAGGTEQFF
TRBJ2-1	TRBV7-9	CASSLARGDGNEQFF
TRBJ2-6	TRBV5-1	CASRFTSSGANVLTF
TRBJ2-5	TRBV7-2	CASSLSGGYQETQYF
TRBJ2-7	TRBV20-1	CSARASSGSSHEQYF
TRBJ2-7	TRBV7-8	CASSLGAPREGLYEQYF
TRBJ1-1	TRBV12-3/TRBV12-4	CASSLARQGNTEAFF
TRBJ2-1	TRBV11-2	CASSAPGLAELNEQFF
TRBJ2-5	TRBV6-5	CASRIDRNGETQYF
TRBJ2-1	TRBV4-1	CASSQGILRDSYNEQFF
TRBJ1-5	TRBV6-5	CASSYSKDQPQHF
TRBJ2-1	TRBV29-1	CSVKNRDRGKNEQFF
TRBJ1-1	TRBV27	CASSLKGRANTEAFF
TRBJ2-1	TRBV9	CASSVELAGNNEQFF
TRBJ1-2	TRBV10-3	CAIRIRDGYTF
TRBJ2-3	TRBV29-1	CSVSRDGTSTDTQYF
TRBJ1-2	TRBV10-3	CAISSGQQRGYTF
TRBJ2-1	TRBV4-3	CASSQEASGVMSSEQFF
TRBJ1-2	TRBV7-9	CASSFDWDYGYTF
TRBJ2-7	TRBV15	CATSGGWGTYEQYF
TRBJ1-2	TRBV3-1	CASSQDSAGYGYTF
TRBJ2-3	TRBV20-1	CSAILLDTQYF
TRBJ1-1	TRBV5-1	CASSLLEMNTEAFF
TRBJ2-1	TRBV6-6	CASSYPALNEQFF
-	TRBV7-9	CASSPTGGIQDEQYF
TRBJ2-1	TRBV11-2	CASSFTADFYNEQFF